The 8 T cell receptor beta chains reported below all come from one sample, sequenced in a study of T cell repertoires in cytomegalovirus infection. Each CDR3 protein gets one entry after TCRdb re-called the reads with MiXCR. The sample has 250,000 or so distinct CDR3 sequences; approximately 9.1% are singletons. The sequencing sample was made of PBMCs. These receptors came from a human donor in good health (CMV status not recorded). Some clones in this sample may be carry-over from other donors' samples.

The sample holds many counts of this clonotype. V and J are TRBV4-1 and TRBJ1-2; 12 bases are shared with TRBD1. This CDR3 spans 15 amino acids. Germline CDR1 is MGHRA and CDR2 is YSYEKL. V shed 3 bases and J 8 bases; nucleotides not matched to a gene: 7. As DNA, the CDR3 is TGCGCCAGCAGCCAGGGGGACAGGGGGCTAGAGGGCTACACCTTC. It is translated as CASSQGDRGLEGYTF.

The table lists this clonotype with a few counts. The J gene is TRBJ2-2, the V gene TRBV12-3 or TRBV12-4; tentative D call: TRBD2 (5 bases). The V and J ends lost 6 bases and 2 bases respectively, with 10 bases between them. The CDR3 contains 14 residues. This chain's CDR3 is CASRSGVNTGELFF. CDR3 DNA: TGTGCCAGCAGATCCGGGGTCAACACCGGGGAGCTGTTTTTT.

This clonotype was picked up many times. The chain employs TRBV6-1 and TRBJ2-7; D gene unclear. This CDR3 is 12 amino acids long. Trimming took off 5 bases at V and 4 bases at J, with 9 bases between the two ends. Germline-derived CDR1 and CDR2 are MNHNS and SASEGT. The CDR3 nucleotides are TGTGCCAGCAGTTATGATAGGTACGAGCAGTACTTC. It encodes CASSYDRYEQYF.

This clonotype has a handful of counts. The J gene is TRBJ2-6, the V gene TRBV20-1; no clear D gene. The CDR3 is 14 amino acids. Germline V lookup: CDR1 DFQATT, CDR2 SNEGSKA (reference sequence). V shed 1 base and J shed 0 bases, with 4 bases lying between them. In nucleotides, the CDR3 is TGCAGTGCTAGAGCAGTCTCTGGGGCCAACGTCCTGACTTTC. It yields the protein CSARAVSGANVLTF.

This clonotype was observed many times. The chain couples TRBV7-2 to TRBJ1-4; possibly TRBD1 for D (5 bases). The CDR3 is 14 amino acids. The germline V gene has CDR1 SGHTA and CDR2 FQGNSA. V was trimmed by 0 bases and J by 6 bases, leaving 8 bases between them. The CDR3 is CASSLAGTDEKLFF. The CDR3 region has the DNA TGTGCCAGCAGCTTAGCAGGGACGGATGAAAAACTGTTTTTT.

In this sample, this clonotype turned up a few times. The V and J genes are TRBV20-1 and TRBJ2-5; 14 positions match TRBD2. This CDR3 is built from 16 residues. J was trimmed by 2 bases and V by 3 bases; bases with no gene match: 5. Looked up from germline, CDR1 is DFQATT and CDR2 is SNEGSKA (reference sequence). The CDR3: CSASGLAGGPQETQYF. CDR3 nucleotide sequence: TGCAGTGCTAGTGGACTAGCGGGGGGCCCTCAAGAGACCCAGTACTTC.

Only a few counts were recorded for this clonotype. The rearrangement joins TRBV28 to TRBJ2-1; D is unresolved. The V end lost 5 bases, the J end lost 9 bases, and 14 bases lay between the germline ends. This CDR3 contains 13 residues. Per germline, CDR1 MDHEN and CDR2 SYDVKM. The CDR3 region is CASSPQLNGEQFF. Written as DNA, the CDR3 is TGTGCCAGCAGTCCTCAGCTGAACGGTGAGCAGTTCTTC.

This clonotype was counted at least ten times. The chain carries TRBV7-2 and TRBJ1-6, with 10 bases identical to TRBD1. V dropped 5 bases and J dropped 6; count of bases not matched to a gene: 13. From germline, CDR1 is SGHTA and CDR2 FQGNSA. The CDR3 is 18 amino acids. As DNA, the CDR3 is TGTGCCAGCAGCCCCCAGACAGGGGGCGGGGCGGCTAATTCACCCCTCCACTTT. Translated, it gives CASSPQTGGGAANSPLHF.